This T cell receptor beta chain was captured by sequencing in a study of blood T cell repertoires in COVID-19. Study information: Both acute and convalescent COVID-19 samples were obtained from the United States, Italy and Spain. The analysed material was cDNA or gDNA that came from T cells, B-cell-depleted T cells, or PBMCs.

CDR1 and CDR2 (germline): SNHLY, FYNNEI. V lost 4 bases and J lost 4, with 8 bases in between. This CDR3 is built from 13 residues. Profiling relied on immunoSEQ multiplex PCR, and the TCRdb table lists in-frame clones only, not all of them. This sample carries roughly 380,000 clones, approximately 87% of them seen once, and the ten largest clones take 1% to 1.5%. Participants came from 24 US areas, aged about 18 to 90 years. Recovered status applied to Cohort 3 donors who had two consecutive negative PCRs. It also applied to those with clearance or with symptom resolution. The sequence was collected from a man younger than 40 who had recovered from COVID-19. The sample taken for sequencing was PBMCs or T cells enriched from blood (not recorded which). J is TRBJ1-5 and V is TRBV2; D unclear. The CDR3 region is CASSAEGNQPQHF. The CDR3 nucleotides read TGTGCCAGCAGTGCAGAGGGAAATCAGCCCCAGCATTTT.